These 2 T cell receptor beta chains came from one sample sequenced in a study of stem cell transplantation in POMP-related autoinflammatory disease. This table comes from immunoSEQ multiplex PCR, and its TCRdb copy is limited to in-frame clones, with some not included. The sample yields about 9,900 clones, roughly three quarters seen once. This material consisted of CD4+ T cells from PBMCs, taken after stem cell transplantation. These TCRs come from a human patient with POMP-related autoinflammation and immune dysregulation (PRAID). Some T cells may arise from the graft donor.

J is TRBJ1-1 and V is TRBV6-5; TRBD1 might be the D (5 bases). The germline gives CDR1 MNHEY, CDR2 SVGAGI. The CDR3 is 13 residues long. V was pared by 5 bases and J by 8 bases, with 15 bases between. Here the CDR3 reads CASSSRQSSEAFF. In DNA form, the CDR3 reads TGTGCCAGCAGTAGCCGACAGTCCTCCGAAGCTTTCTTT.

V is TRBV6-2 or TRBV6-3 and J is TRBJ2-7; D tentatively reads TRBD1 or TRBD2 (5 bases each). V was cut by 2 bases and J by 6 bases, with 17 bases left in between. CDR1 is MNHEY, CDR2 SVGEGT, per germline. The CDR3 is 15 amino acids. CDR3 amino acids: CASSYGGILTSEQYF. For the CDR3, the DNA is TGTGCCAGCAGTTACGGGGGTATCTTGACGAGCGAGCAGTACTTC.